This T cell receptor beta chain was documented in a study of shared clonotypes between healthy human individuals. Overall study results and limits: Sorted-subset samples were not fully sequenced, rarefaction indicated.

Points on this clone: The antigen remains undetermined.

The junction had 4 bases not matched to a gene; V was cut back by 5 bases and J by 6 bases. The CDR3 consists of 13 residues. The germline CDR1 and CDR2 sequences are SGHVS and FQNEAQ. Some 30,000 T cell genomes (approximately 190 ng DNA) went into each sorted-subset replicate. Assay: immunoSEQ multiplex PCR; the TCRdb copy retains only in-frame clones and omits some. This sample yields 1.4 million to 1.5 million clones, of which roughly 97% are seen a single time; over 1% belongs to the top ten. V usage is TRBV7-8 and J usage is TRBJ1-1, with TRBD1 matching 9 bases. The source is a young man in good health. Material: naive CD4+ T cells sorted from blood. Subset here: CD45RA+ positively selected. The CDR3 nucleotides read TGTGCCAGCAGCCCCAGACAGGGGGCTGAAGCTTTCTTT. The encoded protein is CASSPRQGAEAFF.